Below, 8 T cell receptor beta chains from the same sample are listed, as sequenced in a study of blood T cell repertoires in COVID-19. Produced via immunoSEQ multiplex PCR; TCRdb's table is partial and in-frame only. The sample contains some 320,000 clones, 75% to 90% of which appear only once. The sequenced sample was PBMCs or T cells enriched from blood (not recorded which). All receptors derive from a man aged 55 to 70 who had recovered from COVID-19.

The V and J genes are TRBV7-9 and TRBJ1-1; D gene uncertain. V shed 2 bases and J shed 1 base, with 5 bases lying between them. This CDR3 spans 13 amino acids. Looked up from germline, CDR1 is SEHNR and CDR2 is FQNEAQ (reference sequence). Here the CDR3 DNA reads TGTGCCAGCAGCTTACAGGCGAACACTGAAGCTTTCTTT. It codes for CASSLQANTEAFF.

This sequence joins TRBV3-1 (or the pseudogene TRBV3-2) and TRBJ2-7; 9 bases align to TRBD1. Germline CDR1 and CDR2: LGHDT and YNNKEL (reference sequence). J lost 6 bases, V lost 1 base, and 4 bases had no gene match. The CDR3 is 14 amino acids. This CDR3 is CASSQGYRGREQYF. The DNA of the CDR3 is TGTGCCAGCAGCCAAGGTTACAGGGGGCGCGAGCAGTACTTC.

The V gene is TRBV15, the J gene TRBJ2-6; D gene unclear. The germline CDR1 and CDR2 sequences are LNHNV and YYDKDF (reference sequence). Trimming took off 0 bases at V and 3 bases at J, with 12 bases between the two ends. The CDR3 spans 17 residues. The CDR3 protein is CATSRDGEARGANVLTF. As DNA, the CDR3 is TGTGCCACCAGCAGAGATGGAGAGGCCCGTGGGGCCAACGTCCTGACTTTC.

The CDR3 is CASSWGGGDFSGNTIYF. For the CDR3, the DNA is TGTGCCAGCAGTTGGGGAGGCGGCGATTTCTCTGGAAACACCATATATTTT. The chain employs TRBV28 and TRBJ1-3; D gene ambiguous. Germline V gene sequence: CDR1 MDHEN, CDR2 SYDVKM. Trimming took 4 bases from V and 0 from J, leaving 16 bases between them. The CDR3 contains 17 residues.

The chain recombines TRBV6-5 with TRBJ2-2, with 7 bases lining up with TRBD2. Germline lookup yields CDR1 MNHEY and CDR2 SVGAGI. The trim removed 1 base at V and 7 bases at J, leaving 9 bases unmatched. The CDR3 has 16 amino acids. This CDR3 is CASSYFREGPFGELFF. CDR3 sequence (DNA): TGTGCCAGCAGTTACTTTAGGGAGGGCCCTTTCGGGGAGCTGTTTTTT.

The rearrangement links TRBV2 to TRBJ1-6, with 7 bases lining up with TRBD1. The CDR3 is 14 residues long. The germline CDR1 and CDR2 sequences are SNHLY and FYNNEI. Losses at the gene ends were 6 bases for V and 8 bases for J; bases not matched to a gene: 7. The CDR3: CASRRQGMDSPLHF. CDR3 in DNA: TGTGCCAGCAGGCGACAGGGCATGGATTCACCCCTCCACTTT.

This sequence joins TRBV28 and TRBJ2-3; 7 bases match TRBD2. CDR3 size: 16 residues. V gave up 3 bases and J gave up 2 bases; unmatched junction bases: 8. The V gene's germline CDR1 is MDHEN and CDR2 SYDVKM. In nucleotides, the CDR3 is TGTGCCAGCAGTTTCGGACTAGGGCAAAACACAGATACGCAGTATTTT. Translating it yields CASSFGLGQNTDTQYF.

CDR3 sequence reads: CSASSSGGPTDTQYF. Written as DNA, the CDR3 is TGCAGTGCTAGTTCTAGCGGGGGTCCCACAGATACGCAGTATTTT. The chain uses TRBV20-1 and TRBJ2-3, with 10 positions matching TRBD2. The CDR3 length is 15 residues. V was pared by 3 bases and J by 2 bases, with 5 bases of the junction left unmatched. Germline V CDR1 and CDR2: DFQATT, SNEGSKA (reference sequence).